This TCR beta chain comes out of a study of blood T cell repertoires in COVID-19. Study overall: Acute and convalescent COVID-19 specimens originated in the United States, Italy and Spain. In each case, the material was cDNA or gDNA derived from T cells, B-cell-depleted T cells, or PBMCs.

V dropped 2 bases and J dropped 2 bases, with 8 bases sitting between them. This CDR3 contains 13 residues. CDR1 and CDR2 from the germline V gene are SQVTM and ANQGSEA. In the source study's methods: How many nucleated cells were present was estimated from reference gene primer amplification. Using immunoSEQ multiplex PCR, the repertoire was profiled, and TCRdb retains in-frame clones only, with some absent. D and trimming were read from the DNA, whereas the V and J calls and clone size are those reported in that table. This sample carries approximately 240,000 clones, 83% of them seen once, and the ten largest clones take around 5.5%.

Specimen: peripheral blood. The receptor was isolated from a human donor in a cohort sampled during active COVID-19. The V and J genes are TRBV29-1 and TRBJ2-3; D gene ambiguous. CDR3 in DNA: TGCAGCGTTGAATTATCTTACACAGATACGCAGTATTTT. Translating it yields CSVELSYTDTQYF.